This is a list of T cell receptor beta chains from one sample in a study of shared clonotypes between healthy human individuals. The assay was immunoSEQ multiplex PCR, and TCRdb's table has in-frame clones only and misses some. Among 2 million to 3 million clones listed, more than 85% were seen once. Sequencing was carried out using naive CD4+ T cells from PBMCs. The receptors were gathered from a man aged 18 to 30 in good health. Some clones in this sample may be carry-over from other donors' samples. Both conserved end residues are part of each CDR3. A D gene is named only where the DNA matches it firmly. A clone size is listed for some rows: how often the clone was seen (once, few, many), or a class if it is expanded.

clone_size,j_call,d_call,v_call,cdr3_length,cdr3_aa,cdr3_nt
once,TRBJ1-5,.,TRBV19,17,CASSMESQLRGNQPQHF,TGTGCCAGTAGTATGGAATCACAGCTTCGGGGCAATCAGCCCCAGCATTTT
.,TRBJ2-3,TRBD2,TRBV4-2,20,CASSHFRGLAGITSTDTQYF,TGTGCCAGCAGCCACTTTCGGGGACTAGCGGGGATAACTAGCACAGATACGCAGTATTTT
few,TRBJ2-1,TRBD2,TRBV7-2,16,CASSFHPSGSWGEQFF,TGTGCCAGCAGCTTCCACCCCAGCGGGAGTTGGGGTGAGCAGTTCTTC
.,TRBJ1-6,TRBD1,TRBV29-1,14,CSVRTGVGNSPLHF,TGCAGCGTCCGGACAGGGGTGGGGAATTCACCCCTCCACTTT
.,TRBJ1-1,.,TRBV7-9,13,CASSEALNTEAFF,TGTGCCAGCAGCGAAGCACTGAACACTGAAGCTTTCTTT
.,TRBJ2-1,.,TRBV5-1,15,CASSSGQGMYNEQFF,TGCGCCAGCAGCTCAGGGCAGGGGATGTACAATGAGCAGTTCTTC
.,TRBJ2-3,TRBD2,TRBV27,15,CASSPLGLARDTQYF,TGTGCCAGCAGTCCACTAGGACTAGCGAGAGATACGCAGTATTTT
.,TRBJ1-5,.,TRBV7-8,16,CASSPGRSGGNQPQHF,TGTGCCAGCAGCCCGGGCCGTTCAGGGGGCAATCAGCCCCAGCATTTT
.,TRBJ1-2,.,TRBV7-9,15,CASSRNHGKTYGYTF,TGTGCCAGCAGCCGAAACCATGGAAAGACCTATGGCTACACCTTC
.,TRBJ2-7,.,TRBV6-5,13,CASSKTAPYEQYF,TGTGCCAGCAGCAAGACAGCACCCTACGAGCAGTACTTC
.,TRBJ2-7,.,TRBV27,18,CASSLFPALAGSSYEQYF,TGTGCCAGCAGTTTATTTCCTGCTTTGGCCGGGAGCTCCTACGAGCAGTACTTC
.,TRBJ2-7,TRBD2,TRBV5-8,16,CASSLVPGGPGGQQYF,TGTGCCAGCAGCTTGGTCCCGGGAGGGCCGGGAGGCCAGCAGTACTTC
.,TRBJ2-1,TRBD2,TRBV6-4,15,CASSDSLAGYNEQFF,TGTGCCAGCAGTGACTCGCTAGCGGGATACAATGAGCAGTTCTTC
.,TRBJ2-7,.,TRBV18,16,CASSPTPGGGTYEQYF,TGTGCCAGCTCCCCTACCCCAGGGGGAGGGACCTACGAGCAGTACTTC
.,TRBJ2-5,.,TRBV28,15,CASIPGGLGGETQYF,TGTGCCAGCATACCAGGGGGGCTAGGGGGAGAGACCCAGTACTTC
.,TRBJ2-7,TRBD1,TRBV5-1,16,CASSLPGTGNSYEQYF,TGCGCCAGCAGCTTGCCGGGGACAGGGAACTCCTACGAGCAGTACTTC
.,TRBJ2-2,.,TRBV4-2,15,CASSHKGQGTGELFF,TGTGCCAGCAGCCACAAGGGGCAGGGTACCGGGGAGCTGTTTTTT
.,TRBJ2-7,.,TRBV10-3,16,CAISVNGPGSPYEQYF,TGTGCCATCAGTGTAAATGGGCCAGGGAGTCCCTACGAGCAGTACTTC
.,TRBJ2-4,.,TRBV5-8,14,CASSLALAKNIQYF,TGTGCCAGCAGCTTGGCCCTAGCCAAAAACATTCAGTACTTC
.,TRBJ2-7,.,TRBV28,14,CASSAGQGVYEQYF,TGTGCCAGCAGTGCGGGGCAGGGGGTTTACGAGCAGTACTTC
.,TRBJ2-1,TRBD2,TRBV9,18,CASSGTSGRAPSTNEQFF,TGTGCCAGCAGCGGGACTAGCGGGAGGGCTCCCTCTACAAATGAGCAGTTCTTC
.,TRBJ2-1,.,TRBV7-2,13,CASSFAGDPQRFF,TGTGCCAGCAGTTTCGCCGGGGACCCTCAGCGGTTCTTC
few,TRBJ1-1,.,TRBV28,11,CASLSPTEAFF,TGTGCCAGCCTGAGTCCCACTGAAGCTTTCTTT
.,TRBJ2-7,TRBD2,TRBV18,14,CASTPPAGAYEQYF,TGTGCCAGCACCCCGCCAGCGGGAGCCTACGAGCAGTACTTC
.,TRBJ2-5,.,TRBV5-4,14,CASKGGGVQETQYF,TGTGCCAGCAAAGGGGGAGGCGTCCAAGAGACCCAGTACTTC
.,TRBJ2-2,.,TRBV5-5,16,CASSSGGGSNTGELFF,TGTGCCAGCAGCTCAGGAGGGGGGTCGAACACCGGGGAGCTGTTTTTT
.,TRBJ1-1,.,TRBV5-1,13,CASSTHGNTEAFF,TGCGCCAGCAGCACCCACGGGAACACTGAAGCTTTCTTT
.,TRBJ2-2,.,TRBV7-3,16,CASSQLGGLNTGELFF,TGTGCCAGCAGCCAGCTGGGGGGCCTGAACACCGGGGAGCTGTTTTTT
.,TRBJ2-1,.,TRBV28,12,CASGISGHEQFF,TGTGCCAGCGGGATTAGTGGGCATGAGCAGTTCTTC
.,TRBJ2-7,TRBD1,TRBV18,17,CASSRTLDRTGFGEQYF,TGTGCCAGCTCACGCACGTTGGACAGGACGGGCTTTGGCGAGCAGTACTTC
.,TRBJ1-2,TRBD1,TRBV10-3,14,CAIRSDRGSYGYTF,TGTGCCATCAGGTCGGACAGGGGATCCTATGGCTACACCTTC
.,TRBJ1-6,.,TRBV10-3,13,CATTGGKDSPLHF,TGTGCCACCACTGGGGGGAAGGACTCACCCCTCCACTTT
.,TRBJ1-4,.,TRBV27,14,CASTSAGRREKLFF,TGTGCCAGCACCTCGGCAGGGAGGCGAGAAAAACTGTTTTTT
.,TRBJ1-2,.,TRBV6-6,14,CASSRSQGNYGYTF,TGTGCCAGCAGCCGTTCACAGGGCAACTATGGCTACACCTTC
.,TRBJ2-3,.,TRBV6-5,15,CASSPPGLRTDTQYF,TGTGCCAGCAGTCCACCGGGGCTCCGCACAGATACGCAGTATTTT
.,TRBJ1-2,.,TRBV28,14,CASSGDTRAGGYTF,TGTGCCAGCAGTGGTGACACCCGAGCAGGAGGCTACACCTTC
.,TRBJ2-1,.,TRBV6-5,13,CASSGSSYNEQFF,TGTGCCAGCAGTGGGAGCTCCTACAATGAGCAGTTCTTC
once,TRBJ2-1,TRBD1,TRBV27,16,CASSTMDRGSYNEQFF,TGTGCCAGCAGTACCATGGACAGGGGTTCCTACAATGAGCAGTTCTTC
once,TRBJ2-1,.,TRBV2,15,CASIGGSTPRDEQFF,TGTGCCAGCATTGGCGGGTCCACACCTCGGGATGAGCAGTTCTTC
.,TRBJ2-5,TRBD2,TRBV9,16,CASSGGMTSRREAQYF,TGTGCCAGCAGCGGAGGGATGACTAGCCGTCGAGAGGCCCAGTACTTC
.,TRBJ2-7,TRBD1,TRBV5-1,15,CASSIGTGSSYEQYF,TGCGCCAGCAGCATAGGGACAGGGAGCTCCTACGAGCAGTACTTC
.,TRBJ2-5,.,TRBV11-2,13,CASSLRGSETQYF,TGTGCCAGCAGCTTAAGAGGGTCAGAGACCCAGTACTTC
.,TRBJ2-3,.,TRBV7-3,12,CASSLNRDTQYF,TGTGCCAGCAGCTTAAATAGGGATACGCAGTATTTT
.,TRBJ2-1,TRBD2,TRBV11-2,15,CASSLFGRSYNEQFF,TGTGCCAGCAGCTTATTCGGGAGGTCCTACAATGAGCAGTTCTTC
.,TRBJ2-2,TRBD1,TRBV5-4,15,CASSSRQGATGELFF,TGTGCCAGCAGCTCCCGACAGGGAGCCACCGGGGAGCTGTTTTTT
.,TRBJ1-4,TRBD1,TRBV19,15,CASGASGTGHEKLFF,TGTGCCAGTGGCGCCTCCGGGACAGGGCATGAAAAACTGTTTTTT
few,TRBJ2-1,TRBD2,TRBV5-1,15,CASSLGLAGHNEQFF,TGCGCCAGCAGCTTGGGACTAGCGGGGCACAATGAGCAGTTCTTC
.,TRBJ1-2,.,TRBV5-8,14,CASSLVTQDLSHTF,TGTGCCAGCAGCTTGGTAACTCAAGATCTCTCCCACACCTTC
.,TRBJ2-5,.,TRBV29-1,12,CSVELGGETQYF,TGCAGCGTTGAACTCGGGGGAGAGACCCAGTACTTC
.,TRBJ2-5,TRBD2,TRBV5-8,15,CASSLVREVWETQYF,TGTGCCAGCAGCTTGGTGCGGGAGGTATGGGAGACCCAGTACTTC
.,TRBJ2-7,TRBD1,TRBV6-1,14,CASTSNRGTYEQYF,TGTGCCAGCACCTCAAACAGGGGGACATACGAGCAGTACTTC
.,TRBJ2-7,TRBD1,TRBV5-1,14,CASSSDRPTGEQYF,TGCGCCAGCAGCTCGGACAGGCCGACCGGGGAGCAGTACTTC
.,TRBJ2-3,TRBD2,TRBV11-3,15,CASSFGTSVSDTQYF,TGTGCCAGCAGCTTTGGAACTAGCGTGTCCGATACGCAGTATTTT
.,TRBJ1-5,.,TRBV5-1,16,CASSLGPRQPEGPQHF,TGCGCCAGCAGCCTGGGGCCCCGCCAACCCGAGGGGCCCCAGCATTTT
.,TRBJ2-2,.,TRBV19,16,CASTNPRRRNTGELFF,TGTGCCAGTACCAACCCTCGGAGACGAAACACCGGGGAGCTGTTTTTT
.,TRBJ2-5,.,TRBV11-3,13,CASSLVNQETQYF,TGTGCCAGCAGCTTAGTTAACCAAGAGACCCAGTACTTC
.,TRBJ1-2,.,TRBV4-1,15,CASSQGNIAIYGYTF,TGCGCCAGCAGCCAAGGGAATATAGCGATCTATGGCTACACCTTC
.,TRBJ2-7,TRBD2,TRBV5-4,14,CASSLGTSGLEQYF,TGTGCCAGCAGCTTGGGGACTAGCGGGCTAGAGCAGTACTTC
few,TRBJ1-2,.,TRBV28,13,CASSTPTDLGYTF,TGTGCCAGCAGTACCCCGACAGATCTGGGCTACACCTTC
few,TRBJ1-1,.,TRBV9,13,CASSPTGSTEAFF,TGTGCCAGCAGCCCTACAGGGTCCACTGAAGCTTTCTTT